A selection of T cell receptor beta chains follows, all from one sample in a study of T cells in Graves' hyperthyroidism and ophthalmopathy. MiXCR, run by TCRdb on the multiplex PCR reads, gives a single entry per CDR3 protein. The sample records around 700,000 distinct CDR3 sequences, 30% to 40% being singletons. The source material was blood. These receptors all stem from a woman aged 40 to 50 with Graves' hyperthyroidism. Each CDR3 is given with its conserved first and last residue. For some rows the clone size is stated as once, few or many, or as a class when expanded; others skip it.

>TRBJ1-2|few|TRBV19
CASSRRQGVSNYGYTF
>TRBJ2-7|many|TRBV6-5
CASAVRSEQYF
>TRBJ1-3|many|TRBV7-2
CASSRTGVGNTIYF
>TRBJ2-6|many|TRBV15
CATSRDGTEYNVLTF
>TRBJ1-1|-|TRBV28
CASEGSNTEAFF
>TRBJ2-5|few|TRBV7-8
CASSRQAGEETQYF
>TRBJ1-2|-|TRBV30
CALGTGSGGYTF
>TRBJ2-2|many|TRBV15
CATSSRRESWTGELFF
>TRBJ2-5|-|TRBV7-9
CASSPLATSGNQETQYF
>TRBJ2-6|many|TRBV5-1
CASSFRVADRSGANVLTF
>TRBJ1-2|many|TRBV7-9
CASSLWLTAMEGGYTF
>TRBJ2-5|-|TRBV20-1
CSASPGHQYF
>TRBJ1-4|many|TRBV25-1
CASSEYFRTTNEKLFF
>TRBJ1-2|many|TRBV6-6
CASTFGGGYTF
>TRBJ2-2|many|TRBV2
CASSRTGELFF
>TRBJ2-7|-|TRBV9
CASSGEGTRYEQYF
>TRBJ2-7|many|TRBV24-1
CATSDITGYGQYF
>TRBJ1-3|-|TRBV2
CASTPGQGTIYF
>TRBJ1-2|many|TRBV10-3
CASSETGTGNGYTF
>TRBJ2-7|-|TRBV20-1
CSAEGTGQVHEQYF
>TRBJ1-2|many|TRBV6-1
CASSEAMVANYGYTF
>TRBJ2-7|-|TRBV24-1
CATSLRTELHYEQYF
>TRBJ2-5|many|TRBV10-3
CAISQRRGEETQYF
>TRBJ2-7|-|TRBV7-2
CASSFHGLAQYEQYF
>TRBJ2-5|many|TRBV5-5
CASRGEVVETQYF
>TRBJ2-6|few|TRBV6-6
CASSVAASGANVLTF
>TRBJ2-2|-|TRBV20-1
CSAKGPYTGELFF
>TRBJ2-5|many|TRBV20-1
CSAQDRTQETQYF
>TRBJ2-7|many|TRBV7-9
CASSLAGLAYEQYF
>TRBJ2-6|-|TRBV13
CASSWQGGDTGANVLTF